Below, 27 T cell receptor beta chains from the same sample are listed, as sequenced in a study of T cells in Graves' hyperthyroidism and ophthalmopathy. RNA transcripts gave rise to amplified TCR beta CDR3 regions. First-round RT-PCR of the TCR CDR3 relied on the HTBI primer set. TCRdb recomputed calls from the multiplex PCR reads with MiXCR, one row per CDR3 protein. The repertoire has 650,000 to 850,000 distinct CDR3 sequences, roughly a sixth of them found once; the top ten carry approximately 15%. Sequenced: blood. The source of these receptors is a woman between 50 and 59 years old with Graves' hyperthyroidism that later progressed to Graves' ophthalmopathy.

A few counts support this clonotype. The V call is TRBV5-1, the J call TRBJ2-3, with 12 bases that match TRBD2. Trimming took 2 bases from V and 4 from J; bases not matched to a gene: 2. The CDR3 is 15 amino acids. The V gene's germline CDR1 is SGHRS and CDR2 YFSETQ. In DNA, the CDR3 is TGCGCCAGCAGCTTAGGACTAGCGGGGTCAGATACGCAGTATTTT. Translated: CASSLGLAGSDTQYF.

This sequence joins TRBV6-2 or TRBV6-3 and TRBJ1-2; D not resolved. The CDR3 has 11 residues. Germline V gene sequence: CDR1 MNHEY, CDR2 SVGEGT. Trimming took 2 bases from V and 8 from J, leaving 6 bases between them. The CDR3 spells CASSYGQGYTF. CDR3 DNA: TGTGCCAGCAGTTACGGGCAGGGCTACACCTTC.

The V and J genes are TRBV2 and TRBJ2-3; tentatively, D is TRBD2 (5 bases). Germline values: CDR1 SNHLY, CDR2 FYNNEI. V was clipped by 4 bases and J by 0 bases, with 14 bases between them. The CDR3 is made up of 16 amino acids. DNA of the CDR3: TGTGCCAGCAGTGCCGGTAACGGGGAGAGCACAGATACGCAGTATTTT. The encoded protein is CASSAGNGESTDTQYF.

This clonotype was counted between two and nine times. CDR3 in DNA: TGCGCCAGCAGCCCCGTCGCGGGAACGTGGCCACCCCTCCACTTT. Translated: CASSPVAGTWPPLHF. This chain links TRBV5-1 with TRBJ1-6; D gene uncertain. The CDR3 sequence is 15 residues long. Germline CDR1 reads SGHRS; CDR2 reads YFSETQ. V gave up 4 bases and J gave up 11 bases, with 19 bases separating them.

This clonotype was observed a handful of times. The chain is built from TRBV6-1 and TRBJ1-6, with D possibly being TRBD1 (5 bases). The V gene's germline CDR1 is MNHNS and CDR2 SASEGT. The CDR3 has 12 residues. Trimming removed 8 bases from V and 7 bases from J, with 9 bases in between. The CDR3 here is CASGAGNSPLHF. As DNA, the CDR3 is TGTGCCAGCGGCGCAGGGAATTCACCCCTCCACTTT.

This clonotype was seen only a few times. CDR3 nucleotides: TGCAGTGCTCCTAAGGGGTATAATTCACCCCTCCACTTT. Protein sequence: CSAPKGYNSPLHF. The chain recombines TRBV20-1 with TRBJ1-6; D may be TRBD1 (5 bases). The CDR3 has 13 residues. Germline V CDR1 and CDR2: DFQATT, SNEGSKA (reference sequence). V was clipped by 5 bases and J by 4 bases, with 9 bases between them.

The chain carries TRBV6-1 and TRBJ2-2; D unresolved. CDR1 is MNHNS and CDR2 is SASEGT in the germline V gene. The CDR3 runs 14 residues. V was cut by 3 bases and J by 1 base, with 6 bases left in between. The CDR3 loop is CASSEVWNTGELFF. CDR3 nucleotide sequence: TGTGCCAGCAGTGAGGTCTGGAACACCGGGGAGCTGTTTTTT.

This clonotype was counted many times. V gene TRBV3-1 combines with J gene TRBJ1-2, with TRBD1 matching 9 bases. V trimming: 3 bases; J trimming: 7 bases; junction bases outside the gene matches: 3. Germline CDR1 LGHDT, CDR2 YNNKEL (reference sequence). This CDR3 region has 13 residues. The CDR3 reads CASSHMTGGGYTF. DNA for the CDR3: TGTGCCAGCAGCCACATGACAGGGGGTGGCTACACCTTC. Combining the CDR3 with reference TRBV3-1 and TRBJ1-2 gives the whole variable domain DTAVSQTPKYLVTQMGNDKSIKCEQNLGHDTMYWYKQDSKKFLKIMFSYNNKELIINETVPNRFSPKSPDKAHLNLHINSLELGDSAVYFCASSHMTGGGYTFGSGTRLTVV.

The chain recombines TRBV27 with TRBJ2-7; 7 nucleotides agree with TRBD1. Trimming removed 10 bases from V and 1 base from J; junction bases left unmatched: 4. Germline-derived CDR1 and CDR2 are MNHEY and SMNVEV (reference sequence). CDR3 size: 12 residues. DNA for the CDR3: TGTGCCACCCGGGACAGATCCTACGAGCAGTACTTC. This encodes CATRDRSYEQYF.

This rearrangement joins TRBV5-6 to TRBJ1-3, with a possible D match to TRBD1 (5 bases). Germline CDR1 reads SGHDT; CDR2 reads YYEEEE. This CDR3 spans 15 amino acids. Trimming took off 0 bases at V and 4 bases at J, with 11 bases between the two ends. CDR3 region: CASSLGRARGNTIYF. Written as DNA, the CDR3 is TGTGCCAGCAGCTTGGGCAGGGCAAGAGGAAACACCATATATTTT.

This clonotype was counted at least ten times. J is TRBJ1-1 and V is TRBV5-6; D might be TRBD1 (6 bases). CDR1 and CDR2 (germline): SGHDT, YYEEEE. V was trimmed by 4 bases and J by 0 bases, leaving 13 bases between them. The CDR3 runs to 15 residues. The CDR3 DNA follows: TGTGCCAGCAGCCCCTGGACAGATTTGAACACTGAAGCTTTCTTT. Translation gives CASSPWTDLNTEAFF.

This clonotype has ten or more counts. The chain couples TRBV2 to TRBJ2-1; 8 positions match TRBD1. The CDR3 is 18 amino acids. Germline lookup yields CDR1 SNHLY and CDR2 FYNNEI. Trimming took 4 bases from V and 5 from J; bases not matched to a gene: 16. The CDR3 DNA is TGTGCCAGCAGTGGTTTGACAAAACCGGGACAGGCTCACAATGAGCAGTTCTTC. This encodes CASSGLTKPGQAHNEQFF. Looking up the rest from reference TRBV2 and TRBJ2-1 gives the full variable domain: EPEVTQTPSHQVTQMGQEVILRCVPISNHLYFYWYRQILGQKVEFLVSFYNNEISEKSEIFDDQFSVERPDGSNFTLKIRSTKLEDSAMYFCASSGLTKPGQAHNEQFFGPGTRLTVL.

Only a few counts were recorded for this clonotype. This rearrangement joins TRBV9 to TRBJ2-7; 7 nucleotides match TRBD1. J gave up 3 bases and V 2 bases, and 5 bases lay outside the gene matches. The CDR3 covers 14 residues. Germline V gene sequence: CDR1 SGDLS, CDR2 YYNGEE. The CDR3 here is CASSVSGGYYEQYF. The CDR3 nucleotides are TGTGCCAGCAGCGTCTCAGGGGGTTACTACGAGCAGTACTTC.

The V gene is TRBV7-3, the J gene TRBJ2-2, with 9 bases identical to TRBD2. Trimming removed 2 bases from V and 7 bases from J; junction bases left unmatched: 8. The CDR3 has 16 residues. Per germline, CDR1 SGHTA and CDR2 FQGTGA. CDR3 protein: CASSLGGGDADGELFF. Here the CDR3 DNA reads TGTGCCAGCAGCTTAGGCGGGGGGGATGCGGACGGGGAGCTGTTTTTT.

This rearrangement joins TRBV3-1 to TRBJ1-1; 9 bases line up with TRBD1. The CDR3 runs 16 residues. From germline, CDR1 is LGHDT and CDR2 YNNKEL (reference sequence). Trimming removed 0 bases from V and 3 bases from J; junction bases left unmatched: 5. The CDR3 spells CASSQEGDRAYTEAFF. As DNA, the CDR3 is TGTGCCAGCAGCCAAGAGGGGGACAGGGCGTACACTGAAGCTTTCTTT. The variable domain in full, with the rest retrieved from reference TRBV3-1 and TRBJ1-1, is DTAVSQTPKYLVTQMGNDKSIKCEQNLGHDTMYWYKQDSKKFLKIMFSYNNKELIINETVPNRFSPKSPDKAHLNLHINSLELGDSAVYFCASSQEGDRAYTEAFFGQGTRLTVV.

This clonotype came up many times. The V and J genes are TRBV11-2 and TRBJ2-1; a weak D match, TRBD2 (5 bases). The ends were cut back, 4 bases at V and 9 bases at J, with 16 bases in the middle. This CDR3 comprises 14 residues. Germline V lookup: CDR1 SGHAT, CDR2 FQNNGV. This CDR3 is CASSYIDGGAEQFF. CDR3 in DNA: TGTGCCAGCAGCTATATCGACGGAGGAGCTGAGCAGTTCTTC.

As regards this clonotype: A much larger clone lies one base from this, so it may be a read error. The chain uses TRBV6-1 and TRBJ1-1; maybe TRBD1 (5 bases). Germline assignment: CDR1 MNHNS and CDR2 SASEGT. V was cut by 5 bases and J by 3 bases, with 19 bases left in between. The CDR3 spans 16 residues. CDR3 residues: CASSQISGRWDTEAFF. Here the CDR3 DNA reads TGTGCCAGCAGTCAAATATCGGGACGCTGGGACACTGAAGCTTTCTTT.

This clonotype was counted many times. The chain recombines TRBV5-6 with TRBJ2-3; D is tentatively TRBD1 or TRBD2 (5 bases each). CDR1 is SGHDT, CDR2 YYEEEE, per germline. This CDR3 is built from 14 residues. V was clipped by 2 bases and J by 2 bases, with 9 bases between them. In DNA, the CDR3 is TGTGCCAGCAGCTTAAGGGACCCCACAGATACGCAGTATTTT. The encoded protein is CASSLRDPTDTQYF.

Ten or more counts support this clonotype. J is TRBJ1-2 and V is TRBV5-1, with a possible D match to TRBD1 (6 bases). The germline V gene has CDR1 SGHRS and CDR2 YFSETQ. The CDR3 totals 15 residues. With 0 bases removed from V and 2 bases from J, the gap between germline ends came to 11 bases. The CDR3 region is CASSLGPGENYGYTF. CDR3 sequence (DNA): TGCGCCAGCAGCTTGGGTCCAGGGGAAAACTATGGCTACACCTTC.

Ten or more counts support this clonotype. The chain recombines TRBV6-1 with TRBJ2-7; 11 bases fit TRBD2. CDR1 and CDR2 (germline): MNHNS, SASEGT. This CDR3 has 15 amino acids. Germline trimming cut 3 bases from V and 4 bases from J; bases unmatched to any gene: 5. The CDR3 nucleotides read TGTGCCAGCAGTGACGCGGGACTAGCGGTTTACGAGCAGTACTTC. Its protein product is CASSDAGLAVYEQYF.

In its sample, this clonotype was seen many times. V is TRBV13 and J is TRBJ1-4; D uncertain. Germline assignment: CDR1 PRHDT and CDR2 FYEKMQ (reference sequence). The CDR3 runs to 15 residues. V was pared by 3 bases and J by 8 bases, with 16 bases between. The DNA of the CDR3 is TGTGCCAGCAGCTTCTTCGGGGAGGGCGGGGAAAAACTGTTTTTT. It translates to CASSFFGEGGEKLFF.

This clonotype was found many times. The chain joins TRBV6-2 or TRBV6-3 to TRBJ1-1; tentatively, D is TRBD1 (5 bases). Trimming cost V 2 bases and J 5 bases, with 9 bases left between them. The CDR3 has 13 amino acids. The V gene's germline CDR1 is MNHEY and CDR2 SVGEGT. CDR3 sequence (DNA): TGTGCCAGCAGTTACCCCCGACAGACTGAAGCTTTCTTT. Encoded protein: CASSYPRQTEAFF.

This clonotype was seen ten or more times. The CDR3 here is CASSFDRRETQYF. CDR3 nucleotide sequence: TGTGCCAGCAGTTTCGACAGGAGAGAGACCCAGTACTTC. V is TRBV12-3 or TRBV12-4 and J is TRBJ2-5; TRBD1 is a possible D gene (6 bases). This CDR3 is built from 13 residues. The germline V and J ends were trimmed by 3 bases and 4 bases, with 9 bases remaining between them.

V and J are TRBV5-1 and TRBJ2-1; D not certain. The CDR3 runs 18 residues. Trimming cost V 0 bases and J 0 bases, with 16 bases left between them. CDR1 and CDR2 from the germline V gene are SGHRS and YFSETQ. CDR3 nucleotide sequence: TGCGCCAGCAGCTTGGCCGGGTATACCCGAAGCTCCTACAATGAGCAGTTCTTC. Its translation is CASSLAGYTRSSYNEQFF.

The rearrangement links TRBV20-1 to TRBJ2-5, with 8 nucleotides matching TRBD2. This CDR3 has 15 residues. The germline V gene has CDR1 DFQATT and CDR2 SNEGSKA (reference sequence). After removal of 4 bases from V and 7 bases from J, the junction contained 14 bases not matched to a gene. The CDR3 loop is CSANGVGGDPGTQYF. CDR3 DNA sequence: TGCAGTGCTAACGGTGTCGGGGGGGACCCTGGGACCCAGTACTTC.

In this sample, this clonotype turned up a few times. The J gene is TRBJ1-3, the V gene TRBV20-1; D possibly corresponds to TRBD1 (5 bases). V was clipped by 6 bases and J by 2 bases, with 17 bases between them. Per the germline V gene, CDR1 is DFQATT and CDR2 is SNEGSKA (reference sequence). The CDR3 contains 15 residues. The CDR3 reads CSASPEGVTGNTIYF. CDR3 coding DNA: TGCAGTGCAAGTCCAGAAGGGGTGACTGGAAACACCATATATTTT.

The sample holds many counts of this clonotype. The genes are TRBV2 and TRBJ2-5; D gene unclear. Germline assignment: CDR1 SNHLY and CDR2 FYNNEI. Trimming took off 7 bases at V and 1 base at J, with 13 bases between the two ends. The CDR3 is made up of 14 amino acids. In DNA form, the CDR3 reads TGTGCCAGCATTCTTGCCAGAACCCAAGAGACCCAGTACTTC. It codes for CASILARTQETQYF.